Only a few counts were recorded for the clone carrying this TCR beta chain. As yet, its antigen is unknown. The data were taken from a study of blood T cells in healthy people across ages. Looking at the study overall: Template switching picked up about one barcoded beta molecule for each two T cells. Study-wide points: Diversity of TCR beta per million T cells declined in a roughly linear way with age. A greater number of naive CD4+ cells and higher diversity distinguished long-lived donors from aged donors.

The CDR3 length is 16 residues. The ends were cut back, 10 bases at V and 0 bases at J, with 20 bases in the middle. Alongside a J-beta primer mix, a sample-barcoded 5' primer served in a second PCR lasting about 7 to 12 cycles. Individual samples furnished no less than 2.5 million CDR3-containing paired-end reads apiece. TCRdb analysed the 5' RACE reads with MiXCR anew, one entry per CDR3 protein. Altogether about 1.4 million distinct CDR3 sequences are present, approximately 60% being singletons, with the ten largest covering 6.7%. The chain is built from TRBV12-3 or TRBV12-4 and TRBJ2-3, with D possibly TRBD2 on 6 matching bases. The receptor's source is a man younger than 35 in good health. Sample: blood. CDR3: CATTPDGGESTDTQYF. The CDR3 bases are TGTGCCACCACCCCCGATGGCGGGGAGAGCACAGATACGCAGTATTTT.